This T cell receptor (beta chain) was observed in a study of CD8 T cells in Susac syndrome. TEMRA cells were enriched by FACS, and CD4+ and CD8+ T cells were negatively isolated. An amount of RNA that ranged from roughly 0.45 to 1 ug was reverse transcribed with random hexamers. TCRdb ran MiXCR on the immunoSEQ multiplex PCR reads and lists one entry per CDR3 protein. The sample records tens of thousands of distinct CDR3 sequences, approximately 94% being singletons. Input material: CD4+ T cells from PBMCs. The TCR was taken from a human donor with Susac syndrome.

This chain's CDR3 is CSAKRQNIQYF. For the CDR3, the DNA is TGCAGTGCTAAGCGACAAAACATTCAGTACTTC. J is TRBJ2-4 and V is TRBV20-1; D is ambiguous. The V and J ends lost 4 bases and 5 bases respectively, with 6 bases between them. There are 11 residues in the CDR3. The germline CDR1 and CDR2 sequences are DFQATT and SNEGSKA (reference sequence).